This T cell receptor beta chain appears in the sequencing data of a study of CD8 T cells in ankylosing spondylitis. Study observations and caveats: Reportedly, matched ankylosing spondylitis synovial fluid was significantly enriched for disease-linked clones. In ankylosing spondylitis blood, a motif of seven to nine highly homologous TCR beta variants appeared characteristic.

Trimming stripped 2 bases from V and 2 bases from J, with 14 bases between. Germline CDR1 is SGHRS and CDR2 is YFSETQ. CDR3 length: 15 residues. As to this clonotype: Its target is unknown.

Quantitative 5'-RACE with molecular barcodes produced the TCR beta libraries. TCRdb re-called the 5' RACE reads through MiXCR, storing one row per CDR3 protein. Counted here are roughly 170,000 distinct CDR3 sequences, roughly 10% occurring once; the ten biggest clones make up about 15%. The chain joins TRBV5-1 to TRBJ2-7, with D possibly TRBD2 on 5 matching bases. Sequenced: blood, either unsorted or a sorted T cell fraction (not recorded which). The receptor was isolated from a female donor with ankylosing spondylitis or in good health (not recorded which). The CDR3 sequence: CASSFRDPTPYEQYF. The CDR3, as DNA: TGCGCCAGCAGCTTCCGGGATCCAACCCCCTACGAGCAGTACTTC. The full variable domain, completed using reference TRBV5-1 and TRBJ2-7, is KAGVTQTPRYLIKTRGQQVTLSCSPISGHRSVSWYQQTPGQGLQFLFEYFSETQRNKGNFPGRFSGRQFSNSRSEMNVSTLELGDSALYLCASSFRDPTPYEQYFGPGTRLTVT.